Listed here is a single T cell receptor (beta chain). This record comes from a study of T cells expressing NK-cell markers. Study background: CD3+CD56+NKG2C+, CD3+CD56+NKG2C- and CD3+CD56-NKG2C+ T cells, once sorted, supplied the TCR beta repertoires.

TCRdb reworked the 5' RACE reads into one entry per CDR3 protein, no DNA. The sample totals 500,000 to 700,000 distinct CDR3 sequences; its top ten clones hold roughly 3.5%. This CDR3 region has 15 residues. Germline values: CDR1 MNHNS, CDR2 SASEGT. The rearrangement uses TRBV6-1 and TRBJ2-5; TCRdb lists TRBD1, though no DNA is available to test this call. The material sequenced was blood T cells: a sorted CD56 or NKG2C T cell subset, CD4+ or CD8+ T cells, or bulk PBMC T cells (not recorded which). The sequence was collected from a man aged 18 to 35 in good health. CDR3 sequence: CASSSKDSGDETQYF.